A single sample gave rise to the 22 T cell receptor beta chains below, sequenced in a study of blood T cell repertoires in COVID-19. Measured with immunoSEQ multiplex PCR; TCRdb has only the in-frame clones, and not every one. The profile shows about 42,000 clones, 85% to 90% of them singletons. The sample was peripheral blood. These receptors were taken from a young man with active or convalescent COVID-19.

The rearrangement joins TRBV27 to TRBJ2-1, with 9 bases matching TRBD1. V dropped 4 bases and J dropped 7; count of bases not matched to a gene: 8. The CDR3 sequence is 15 residues long. Germline V gene data show CDR1 as MNHEY and CDR2 as SMNVEV (reference sequence). CDR3: CASSSRDRDRNEQFF. The CDR3 DNA reads as TGTGCCAGCAGTTCCCGGGACAGGGATCGAAATGAGCAGTTCTTC.

The chain employs TRBV5-8 and TRBJ1-5; possible D gene TRBD1, 5 bases. Trimming pared 1 base from V and 5 bases from J, leaving 16 bases between. Germline V gene lookup returns CDR1 SGHTS and CDR2 YDEGEE. The CDR3 is 16 residues long. CDR3 region: CASSLRTEGADQPQHF. CDR3 bases: TGTGCCAGCAGCTTGAGGACCGAAGGGGCGGATCAGCCCCAGCATTTT.

This clone was picked up one time. The chain uses TRBV27 and TRBJ2-7, with 8 bases lining up with TRBD1. After removal of 6 bases from V and 6 bases from J, the junction contained 10 bases not matched to a gene. Germline V lookup: CDR1 MNHEY, CDR2 SMNVEV (reference sequence). There are 14 residues in the CDR3. The CDR3 DNA reads TGTGCCAGCAGAGGACAGGGTGGCGTCCCCGAGCAGTACTTC. It yields the protein CASRGQGGVPEQYF.

The V and J genes are TRBV24-1 and TRBJ2-3, with D perhaps matching TRBD2 (5 bases). From germline, CDR1 is KGHDR and CDR2 SFDVKD. This CDR3 has 12 residues. V was clipped by 1 base and J by 11 bases, with 9 bases between them. Here the CDR3 DNA reads TGTGCCACCAGTGATTTAGGCGGGTTGCAGTATTTT. Translation gives CATSDLGGLQYF.

The CDR3 is CSVESEGTGGRTEAFF. The CDR3 DNA is TGCAGCGTTGAAAGTGAGGGGACAGGGGGCCGGACTGAAGCTTTCTTT. This chain links TRBV29-1 with TRBJ1-1; 12 bases are a match to TRBD1. Germline CDR1 reads SQVTM; CDR2 reads ANQGSEA. V was pared by 2 bases and J by 5 bases, with 9 bases of the junction left unmatched. The CDR3 contains 16 residues.

The rearrangement links TRBV27 to TRBJ1-1; D perhaps matches TRBD1 (5 bases). The V gene's germline CDR1 is MNHEY and CDR2 SMNVEV (reference sequence). V gave up 8 bases and J gave up 9 bases, with 16 bases separating them. There are 12 residues in the CDR3. CDR3 in amino acids: CASSPRGGKAFF. CDR3 nucleotide sequence: TGTGCCAGCTCCCCCCGGGGGGGAAAAGCTTTCTTT.

The J gene is TRBJ1-1, the V gene TRBV6-5, with D possibly TRBD1 on 5 matching bases. The CDR3 has 12 amino acids. V dropped 8 bases and J dropped 2 bases, with 9 bases sitting between them. Germline V gene lookup returns CDR1 MNHEY and CDR2 SVGAGI. CDR3 DNA: TGTGCCAGCCTAGACAGAAACACTGAAGCTTTCTTT. It translates to CASLDRNTEAFF.

V and J are TRBV5-4 and TRBJ2-3; D possibly corresponds to TRBD1 (6 bases). Between the trimmed V and J ends, which lost 7 bases and 5 bases, there was a span of 20 bases. The germline CDR1 and CDR2 sequences are SGHNT and YYREEE (reference sequence). The CDR3 sequence is 15 residues long. The CDR3 sequence: CASALGGTRVDTQYF. CDR3 in DNA: TGTGCCAGCGCCCTAGGGGGAACACGGGTAGATACGCAGTATTTT.

V is TRBV11-2 and J is TRBJ1-2, with a tentative D call TRBD1 (5 bases). The CDR3 totals 11 residues. Looked up from germline, CDR1 is SGHAT and CDR2 is FQNNGV. Trimming removed 5 bases at V and 8 bases at J, with 9 bases between. The CDR3 DNA sequence: TGTGCCAGCAGCCCAGGGATCGGCTACACCTTC. It is translated as CASSPGIGYTF.

The chain joins TRBV7-6 to TRBJ2-5, with TRBD2 identical over 8 bases. After removal of 1 base from V and 6 bases from J, the junction contained 10 bases not matched to a gene. The length of the CDR3 is 16 residues. CDR1 and CDR2 from the germline V gene are SGHVS and FNYEAQ. CDR3 in DNA: TGTGCCAGCAGCTTAGAGAAAATCGGGAGGGGAAAGACCCAGTACTTC. As protein: CASSLEKIGRGKTQYF.

This sequence joins TRBV19 and TRBJ2-7; maybe TRBD1 (6 bases). CDR3 length: 13 residues. V was cut by 7 bases and J by 3 bases, with 13 bases left in between. Germline CDR1 is LNHDA and CDR2 is SQIVND (reference sequence). Here the CDR3 reads CASTGRDNYEQYF. In nucleotides, the CDR3 is TGTGCCAGTACCGGCCGGGACAACTACGAGCAGTACTTC. Looking up the rest from reference TRBV19 and TRBJ2-7 gives the full variable domain: DGGITQSPKYLFRKEGQNVTLSCEQNLNHDAMYWYRQDPGQGLRLIYYSQIVNDFQKGDIAEGYSVSREKKESFPLTVTSAQKNPTAFYLCASTGRDNYEQYFGPGTRLTVT.

Only one count was recorded for this clone. The gene calls are TRBV5-1 and TRBJ1-6, with 9 nucleotides matching TRBD1. The CDR3 totals 14 residues. The V gene end was trimmed by 3 bases and the J gene end by 10 bases; junction bases not matched to a gene: 5. Germline values: CDR1 SGHRS, CDR2 YFSETQ. In nucleotides, the CDR3 is TGCGCCAGCAGCTCTGGACAGGGGAACTCACCCCTCCACTTT. It yields the protein CASSSGQGNSPLHF.

The chain combines TRBV5-4 with TRBJ2-1, with 10 bases identical to TRBD2. Trimming cost V 4 bases and J 4 bases; bases outside gene matches: 8. The CDR3 runs to 16 residues. Germline assignment: CDR1 SGHNT and CDR2 YYREEE (reference sequence). CDR3 amino acids: CASSNSGGQMYNEQFF. The CDR3 nucleotides are TGTGCCAGCAGCAATAGCGGGGGGCAAATGTACAATGAGCAGTTCTTC.

This chain connects TRBV30 to TRBJ1-1, with TRBD1 matching over 9 bases. CDR3 length: 15 residues. Germline-derived CDR1 and CDR2 are GTSNPN and SVGIG (reference sequence). V shed 3 bases, J shed 1 base, and the junction held 6 bases outside the gene matches. CDR3 residues: CAWSSWTGENTEAFF. CDR3 DNA: TGTGCCTGGAGCTCCTGGACAGGGGAGAACACTGAAGCTTTCTTT.

The J gene is TRBJ1-4, the V gene TRBV28; D is perhaps TRBD1 (5 bases). This CDR3 is built from 14 residues. Germline V gene sequence: CDR1 MDHEN, CDR2 SYDVKM. Trimming cost V 3 bases and J 7 bases, with 12 bases left between them. The CDR3 loop reads CASSLTVEGEKLFF. In DNA form, the CDR3 reads TGTGCCAGCAGTTTGACAGTGGAGGGTGAAAAACTGTTTTTT.

The chain has TRBV7-2 and TRBJ1-5, with 10 bases that match TRBD1. The CDR3 sequence is 17 residues long. J gave up 2 bases and V 5 bases, and 9 bases lay outside the gene matches. CDR1 is SGHTA and CDR2 is FQGNSA in the germline V gene. The CDR3 DNA reads as TGTGCCAGCAGCGGCGACAGGGGGCTAGGGGGCAATCAGCCCCAGCATTTT. This encodes CASSGDRGLGGNQPQHF.

The CDR3 DNA is TGTGCCAGCAGCCCACTAGCGGGGTTGGGGAGCTCCTACGAGCAGTACGTC. It codes for CASSPLAGLGSSYEQYV. The rearrangement links TRBV27 to TRBJ2-7, with 10 positions matching TRBD2. Unmatched junction bases numbered 11, after V lost 6 bases and J lost 0 bases. This CDR3 is built from 17 residues. Germline V gives CDR1 MNHEY, CDR2 SMNVEV (reference sequence).

This rearrangement joins TRBV7-6 to TRBJ2-1, with TRBD2 matching 11 bases. CDR1 is SGHVS and CDR2 is FNYEAQ in the germline V gene. Losses at the gene ends were 5 bases for V and 5 bases for J; bases not matched to a gene: 17. The CDR3 is 19 residues long. The CDR3 loop is CASSPWGHSGGAVDNEQFF. The CDR3 DNA reads TGTGCCAGCAGCCCCTGGGGCCATAGCGGGGGGGCCGTCGACAATGAGCAGTTCTTC.

This chain connects TRBV14 to TRBJ1-6; no firm D call. V was trimmed by 1 base and J by 2 bases, leaving 6 bases between them. This CDR3 has 15 amino acids. Germline V gives CDR1 SGHDN, CDR2 FVKESK. CDR3 sequence reads: CASSQVFAYNSPLHF. In nucleotides, the CDR3 is TGTGCCAGCAGCCAAGTGTTCGCCTATAATTCACCCCTCCACTTT.

The V and J genes are TRBV12-3 or TRBV12-4 and TRBJ1-5, with 7 positions matching TRBD1. J was trimmed by 4 bases and V by 4 bases; bases with no gene match: 1. The CDR3 runs 13 residues. The CDR3 sequence is CASSSGGNQPQHF. DNA of the CDR3: TGTGCCAGCAGTTCAGGGGGGAATCAGCCCCAGCATTTT.

V is TRBV30 and J is TRBJ2-5, with TRBD1 matching over 8 bases. The junction had 8 bases not matched to a gene; V was cut back by 3 bases and J by 2 bases. Looked up from germline, CDR1 is GTSNPN and CDR2 is SVGIG (reference sequence). CDR3 length: 15 residues. The CDR3 coding sequence is TGTGCCTGGAGGACCGTCCGGACAGGGCAAGAGACCCAGTACTTC. The encoded protein is CAWRTVRTGQETQYF. The full variable domain, with the rest looked up from reference TRBV30 and TRBJ2-5, is SQTIHQWPATLVQPVGSPLSLECTVEGTSNPNLYWYRQAAGRGLQLLFYSVGIGQISSEVPQNLSASRPQDRQFILSSKKLLLSDSGFYLCAWRTVRTGQETQYFGPGTRLLVL.

This clone has just one count. This chain connects TRBV27 to TRBJ1-1, with 7 bases lining up with TRBD1. Germline CDR1 MNHEY, CDR2 SMNVEV (reference sequence). V was pared by 7 bases and J by 8 bases, with 4 bases of the junction left unmatched. The CDR3 has 11 amino acids. CDR3 residues: CASKLQGEAFF. The CDR3 DNA is TGTGCCAGCAAGTTACAGGGGGAAGCTTTCTTT.